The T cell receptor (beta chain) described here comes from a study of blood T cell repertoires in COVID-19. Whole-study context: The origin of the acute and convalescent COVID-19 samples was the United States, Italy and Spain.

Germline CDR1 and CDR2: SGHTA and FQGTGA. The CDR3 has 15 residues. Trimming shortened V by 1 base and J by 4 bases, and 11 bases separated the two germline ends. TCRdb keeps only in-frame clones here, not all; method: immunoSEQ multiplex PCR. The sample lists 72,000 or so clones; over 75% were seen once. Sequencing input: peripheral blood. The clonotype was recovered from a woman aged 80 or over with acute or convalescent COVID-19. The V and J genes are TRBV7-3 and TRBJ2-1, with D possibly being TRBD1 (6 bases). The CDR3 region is CASSLSRGSYNEQFF. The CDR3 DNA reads TGTGCCAGCAGCTTAAGCAGGGGCTCATACAATGAGCAGTTCTTC.